One and the same sample provided the 18 T cell receptor beta chains below, sequenced in a study of T cell changes during pregnancy in multiple sclerosis. The method was immunoSEQ multiplex PCR; TCRdb's version includes in-frame clones alone and lacks a portion of them. This table holds 40,000 or so clones, about nine tenths found once. The sample in question was CD4+ T cells from peripheral blood mononuclear cells, obtained in the first trimester of pregnancy. Receptors were obtained from a female donor in good health, enrolled as a control in a pregnancy study.

V and J are TRBV6-4 and TRBJ1-1, with 9 bases identical to TRBD1. CDR1 and CDR2 (germline): MRHNA, SNTAGT. The CDR3 loop spans 18 amino acids. V lost 2 bases, J lost 0 bases, and 10 bases stayed unmatched. The CDR3 spells CASSDGGRDRVMNTEAFF. Written as DNA, the CDR3 is TGTGCCAGCAGTGACGGAGGGAGGGACAGGGTCATGAACACTGAAGCTTTCTTT.

The rearrangement links TRBV7-2 to TRBJ1-5; TRBD1 aligns across 10 bases. The CDR3 is 15 residues long. V shed 1 base, J shed 6 bases, and the junction held 3 bases outside the gene matches. Per germline, CDR1 SGHTA and CDR2 FQGNSA. CDR3 sequence reads: CASSLGQGAGQPQHF. CDR3 in DNA: TGTGCCAGCAGCTTAGGACAGGGGGCGGGTCAGCCCCAGCATTTT.

The chain uses TRBV2 and TRBJ2-1; TRBD1 might be the D (5 bases). The CDR3 is 14 residues long. The V end lost 4 bases, the J end lost 8 bases, and 15 bases lay between the germline ends. Germline-derived CDR1 and CDR2 are SNHLY and FYNNEI. The CDR3 reads CASSGLIQGDEQFF. DNA of the CDR3: TGTGCCAGCAGTGGTTTGATTCAGGGCGATGAGCAGTTCTTC.

The chain uses TRBV2 and TRBJ2-7, with no clear D. CDR3 size: 13 residues. The germline V gene encodes CDR1 SNHLY and CDR2 FYNNEI. With 2 bases removed from V and 8 bases from J, the gap between germline ends came to 13 bases. CDR3 in DNA: TGTGCCAGCAGTGAATGGGCCGAGAACAAGCAGTACTTC. Translation gives CASSEWAENKQYF.

The DNA for the CDR3 is TGTGCCAGCAGCGGAGATACTACCTTGGCGGGTGGCTACACCTTC. Translation: CASSGDTTLAGGYTF. The chain recombines TRBV9 with TRBJ1-2; D is unclear. V lost 3 bases to trimming and J lost 7 bases, with 19 bases between them. Germline V gives CDR1 SGDLS, CDR2 YYNGEE. The CDR3 is 15 amino acids.

The chain couples TRBV7-8 to TRBJ2-3, with 7 bases that match TRBD2. The CDR3 is 15 residues long. Germline loops: CDR1 SGHVS, CDR2 FQNEAQ. J was trimmed by 3 bases and V by 2 bases; bases with no gene match: 5. The CDR3 nucleotides are TGTGCCAGCAGCTTACGGGCGGGGGATACAGATACGCAGTATTTT. Translating gives CASSLRAGDTDTQYF.

The chain links TRBV4-1 to TRBJ1-3, with unresolved D. The V and J ends lost 5 bases and 3 bases respectively, with 11 bases between them. The CDR3 spans 14 residues. CDR1 MGHRA and CDR2 YSYEKL come from the germline V gene. CDR3 in DNA: TGCGCCAGCAGCGCGGGGTTAAGTGGAAACACCATATATTTT. This codes for CASSAGLSGNTIYF.

This chain uses TRBV18 with TRBJ1-2; D gene unclear. CDR1 and CDR2 (germline): KGHSH, LQKENI. With 0 bases removed from V and 4 bases from J, the gap between germline ends came to 9 bases. The length of the CDR3 is 14 residues. The CDR3 nucleotides are TGTGCCAGCTCACCACCTTGGGCCGGCTATGGCTACACCTTC. This translates into CASSPPWAGYGYTF. The full variable domain, completed using reference TRBV18 and TRBJ1-2, is NAGVMQNPRHLVRRRGQEARLRCSPMKGHSHVYWYRQLPEEGLKFMVYLQKENIIDESGMPKERFSAEFPKEGPSILRIQQVVRGDSAAYFCASSPPWAGYGYTFGSGTRLTVV.

The gene calls are TRBV7-6 and TRBJ2-1; 8 bases align to TRBD2. The CDR3 has 16 amino acids. Per germline, CDR1 SGHVS and CDR2 FNYEAQ. V trimming: 5 bases; J trimming: 4 bases; junction bases outside the gene matches: 10. CDR3 bases: TGTGCCAGCAGCCGAATCGGGGGGGCCACTTACAATGAGCAGTTCTTC. It codes for CASSRIGGATYNEQFF.

This chain links TRBV5-8 with TRBJ2-7; D is unclear. The CDR3 is 12 residues long. Germline V gives CDR1 SGHTS, CDR2 YDEGEE. Between the trimmed V and J ends, which lost 1 base and 5 bases, there was a span of 7 bases. The chain's CDR3 is CASSLRSHEQYF. The CDR3 DNA is TGTGCCAGCAGCTTGAGGAGCCACGAGCAGTACTTC. The whole variable domain, remainder taken from reference TRBV5-8 and TRBJ2-7, is EAGVTQSPTHLIKTRGQQATLRCSPISGHTSVYWYQQALGLGLQFLLWYDEGEERNRGNFPPRFSGRQFPNYSSELNVNALELEDSALYLCASSLRSHEQYFGPGTRLTVT.

The V and J genes are TRBV11-2 and TRBJ1-3; D not certain. Germline lookup yields CDR1 SGHAT and CDR2 FQNNGV. The V gene lost 3 bases and the J gene lost 4 bases, with 10 bases spanning the gap. The CDR3 sequence is 14 residues long. As DNA, the CDR3 is TGTGCCAGCAGCTTCACGGGGAAAGGAAACACCATATATTTT. This gives the protein CASSFTGKGNTIYF.

J is TRBJ2-1 and V is TRBV27, with 11 bases aligning to TRBD2. In germline, CDR1 is MNHEY, CDR2 SMNVEV (reference sequence). Losses at the gene ends were 5 bases for V and 8 bases for J; bases not matched to a gene: 8. The CDR3 runs 15 residues. For the CDR3, the DNA is TGTGCCAGCAGTCCCCGACTAGCGGGGAGGGATGAGCAGTTCTTC. Translating it yields CASSPRLAGRDEQFF.

The J gene is TRBJ2-4, the V gene TRBV27, with TRBD2 matching 7 bases. Germline CDR1 MNHEY, CDR2 SMNVEV (reference sequence). V dropped 3 bases and J dropped 0; count of bases not matched to a gene: 8. This CDR3 has 17 residues. The CDR3 region is CASSLGGWALAKNIQYF. The CDR3 nucleotides read TGTGCCAGCAGTTTGGGAGGGTGGGCCTTAGCCAAAAACATTCAGTACTTC.

The chain recombines TRBV7-9 with TRBJ1-4; the D gene is possibly TRBD1 (5 bases). V shed 1 base and J shed 8 bases, with 17 bases lying between them. Germline CDR1 is SEHNR and CDR2 is FQNEAQ (reference sequence). CDR3 length equals 16 residues. CDR3 DNA sequence: TGTGCCAGCAGCTTAGGTCAGGGAGGAATAGGAGAAAAACTGTTTTTT. It specifies CASSLGQGGIGEKLFF.

The CDR3 nucleotides read TGTGCCAGCTCACCGGCTAGCGGGGGGAACTACGAGCAGTACTTC. It yields the protein CASSPASGGNYEQYF. The chain joins TRBV18 to TRBJ2-7, with 11 nucleotides matching TRBD2. Germline V gene data show CDR1 as KGHSH and CDR2 as LQKENI. Losses at the gene ends were 3 bases for V and 3 bases for J; bases not matched to a gene: 4. The CDR3 is 15 residues long.

The chain uses TRBV7-6 and TRBJ1-6; no clear D. This CDR3 is built from 14 residues. Trimming left V 1 base short and J 5 bases short, with 6 bases between. In germline, CDR1 is SGHVS, CDR2 FNYEAQ. The chain's CDR3 is CASSLGQNNSPLHF. CDR3 coding DNA: TGTGCCAGCAGCTTAGGGCAGAATAATTCACCCCTCCACTTT.

The chain uses TRBV6-5 and TRBJ1-1; D remains ambiguous. V was cut by 3 bases and J by 0 bases, with 5 bases left in between. Germline loops: CDR1 MNHEY, CDR2 SVGAGI. The CDR3 is 13 amino acids. CDR3 sequence: CASSYSMNTEAFF. In DNA form, the CDR3 reads TGTGCCAGCAGTTATTCCATGAACACTGAAGCTTTCTTT.

The count of this clone is one. V is TRBV18 and J is TRBJ1-1; the D is unclear. Germline V gives CDR1 KGHSH, CDR2 LQKENI. V was shortened by 4 bases and J by 0 bases, with 6 bases between the two germline ends. The CDR3 covers 13 residues. The CDR3 region has the DNA TGTGCCAGCTCACGGAGTCTGAACACTGAAGCTTTCTTT. Translating it yields CASSRSLNTEAFF.